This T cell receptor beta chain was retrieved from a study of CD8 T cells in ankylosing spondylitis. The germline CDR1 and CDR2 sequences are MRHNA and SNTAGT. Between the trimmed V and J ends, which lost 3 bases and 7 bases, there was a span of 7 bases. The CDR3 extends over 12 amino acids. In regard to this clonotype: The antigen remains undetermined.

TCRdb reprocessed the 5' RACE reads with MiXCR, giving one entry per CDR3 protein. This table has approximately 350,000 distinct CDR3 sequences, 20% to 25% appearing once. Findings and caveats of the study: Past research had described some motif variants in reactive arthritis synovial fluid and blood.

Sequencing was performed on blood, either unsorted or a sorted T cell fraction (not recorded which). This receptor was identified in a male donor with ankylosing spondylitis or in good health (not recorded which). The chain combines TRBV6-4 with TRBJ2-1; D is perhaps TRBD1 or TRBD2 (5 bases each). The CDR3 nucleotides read TGTGCCAGCAGTGAGGGGACGAATGAGCAGTTCTTC. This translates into CASSEGTNEQFF.